The 5 T cell receptor beta chains presented below share a single source sample, sequenced in a study of T cell responses to AZD1222 COVID-19 vaccine. Clones were read by immunoSEQ multiplex PCR, and TCRdb kept only the in-frame ones, dropping some. Of under 80,000 clones in the sample, 84% were seen once. The starting material was peripheral blood, obtained on day 0 of AZD1222 vaccination. The receptors derive from an adult in good health.

This chain joins TRBV20-1 and TRBJ1-2, with a weak D call TRBD1 (5 bases). Trimming stripped 3 bases from V and 0 bases from J, with 14 bases between. The CDR3 is made up of 15 amino acids. Germline V gene data show CDR1 as DFQATT and CDR2 as SNEGSKA (reference sequence). The CDR3 loop is CSASPGHQANYGYTF. The CDR3, as DNA: TGCAGTGCTAGTCCTGGACACCAAGCTAACTATGGCTACACCTTC.

The gene calls are TRBV6-2 or TRBV6-3 and TRBJ2-2, with a weak D call TRBD2 (5 bases). This CDR3 contains 17 residues. CDR1 is MNHEY, CDR2 SVGEGT, per germline. Deletions cut 6 bases from V and 1 base from J, with 18 bases between. The CDR3 nucleotides are TGTGCCAGCAGCCGCCACGTGTCGCGGGTGAACACCGGGGAGCTGTTTTTT. Residues: CASSRHVSRVNTGELFF.

This clone was counted only a few times. The rearrangement uses TRBV9 and TRBJ1-3, with a tentative D call TRBD1 (5 bases). The germline V gene encodes CDR1 SGDLS and CDR2 YYNGEE. The ends were cut back, 4 bases at V and 0 bases at J, with 14 bases in the middle. The CDR3 is made up of 16 amino acids. The chain's CDR3 is CASSPDSPSSGNTIYF. DNA for the CDR3: TGTGCCAGCAGCCCCGACAGCCCGAGCTCTGGAAACACCATATATTTT.

The J gene is TRBJ2-1, the V gene TRBV10-1; D is possibly TRBD1 or TRBD2 (5 bases each). This CDR3 has 16 residues. Trimming removed 0 bases from V and 0 bases from J, with 9 bases in between. Looked up from germline, CDR1 is WNHNN and CDR2 is SYGVQD (reference sequence). The CDR3 region is CASSESGTSSYNEQFF. As DNA, the CDR3 is TGCGCCAGCAGTGAGTCGGGGACGAGCTCCTACAATGAGCAGTTCTTC.

This clone has only a few counts. The chain carries TRBV6-2 or TRBV6-3 and TRBJ1-6, with 9 bases lining up with TRBD1. This CDR3 is 15 amino acids long. The V gene's germline CDR1 is MNHEY and CDR2 SVGEGT. Losses at the gene ends were 5 bases for V and 14 bases for J; bases not matched to a gene: 13. DNA for the CDR3: TGTGCCAGCAGTCCCACCGGGACAGGGCGTTTGTCCCTCCACTTT. This codes for CASSPTGTGRLSLHF.